Sequencing of this T cell receptor (beta chain) was carried out in a study of cytomegalovirus exposure and HLA in healthy donors. Study context: From about 179 million T cells, an earlier analysis saw approximately 120 million unique TCR beta sequences.

The PCR had 60 Vbeta and 13 Jbeta primers. Produced via immunoSEQ multiplex PCR; TCRdb's table is partial and in-frame only. Of some 150,000 clones listed, around 60% are singletons. Nominally healthy donors were sampled, though unrecorded immune exposures were likely. Regarding this clone: Its target is not known.

CDR1 is SGHKS and CDR2 is YYEKEE in the germline V gene (reference sequence). The V and J ends lost 4 bases and 1 base, in that order; junction bases with no gene match: 5. The CDR3 sequence is 16 residues long. General study results and limits: Published work reported that the classifier diagnosed cytomegalovirus status with high specificity and sensitivity. Analysis performed later showed TCR beta chains linked to HLA being more clonally expanded than equally common others.

This TCR was sampled from a woman aged 55-69 years in good health and CMV-seropositive. This chain connects TRBV5-5 to TRBJ2-6, with TRBD2 matching 7 bases. The sequencing sample was made of PBMCs. Written as DNA, the CDR3 is TGTGCCAGCAGCATACTGGGGGGGTCTGGGGCCAACGTCCTGACTTTC. Protein: CASSILGGSGANVLTF.